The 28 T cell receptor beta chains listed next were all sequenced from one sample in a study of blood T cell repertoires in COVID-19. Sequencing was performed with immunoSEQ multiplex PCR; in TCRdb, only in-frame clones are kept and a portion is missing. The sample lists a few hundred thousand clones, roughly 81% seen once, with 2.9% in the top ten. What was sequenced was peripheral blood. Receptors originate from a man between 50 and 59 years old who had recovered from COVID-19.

CDR3 in DNA: TGTGCCAGCAGACCAGGGGTCACCGGGGAGCTGTTTTTT. Its translation is CASRPGVTGELFF. The V and J genes are TRBV7-2 and TRBJ2-2, with a tentative D call TRBD1 (6 bases). This CDR3 contains 13 residues. Trimming removed 6 bases at V and 4 bases at J, with 9 bases between. Germline V gene sequence: CDR1 SGHTA, CDR2 FQGNSA.

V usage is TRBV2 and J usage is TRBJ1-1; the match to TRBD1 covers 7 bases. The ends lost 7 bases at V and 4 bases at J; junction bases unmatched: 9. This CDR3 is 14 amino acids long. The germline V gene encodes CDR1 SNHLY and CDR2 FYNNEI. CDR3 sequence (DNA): TGTGCCAGCACTCAGACAGGGCAGTCCACTGAAGCTTTCTTT. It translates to CASTQTGQSTEAFF. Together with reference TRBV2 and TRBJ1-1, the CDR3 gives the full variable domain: EPEVTQTPSHQVTQMGQEVILRCVPISNHLYFYWYRQILGQKVEFLVSFYNNEISEKSEIFDDQFSVERPDGSNFTLKIRSTKLEDSAMYFCASTQTGQSTEAFFGQGTRLTVV.

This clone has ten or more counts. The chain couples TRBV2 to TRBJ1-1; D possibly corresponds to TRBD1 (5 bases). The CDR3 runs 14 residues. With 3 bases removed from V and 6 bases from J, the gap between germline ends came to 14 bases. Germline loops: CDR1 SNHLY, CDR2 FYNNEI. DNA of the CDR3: TGTGCCAGCAGTGACCAGGGTCGAGTGGCTGAAGCTTTCTTT. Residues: CASSDQGRVAEAFF. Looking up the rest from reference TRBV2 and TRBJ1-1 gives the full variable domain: EPEVTQTPSHQVTQMGQEVILRCVPISNHLYFYWYRQILGQKVEFLVSFYNNEISEKSEIFDDQFSVERPDGSNFTLKIRSTKLEDSAMYFCASSDQGRVAEAFFGQGTRLTVV.

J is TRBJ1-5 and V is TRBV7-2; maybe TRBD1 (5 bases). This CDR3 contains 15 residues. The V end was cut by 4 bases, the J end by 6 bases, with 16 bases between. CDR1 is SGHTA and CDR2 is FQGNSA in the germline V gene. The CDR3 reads CASSSSGGFGQPQHF. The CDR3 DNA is TGTGCCAGCAGCTCATCCGGGGGGTTCGGTCAGCCCCAGCATTTT.

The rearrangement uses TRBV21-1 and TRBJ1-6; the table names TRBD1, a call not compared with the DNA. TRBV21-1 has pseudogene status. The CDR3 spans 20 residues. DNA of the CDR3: TGTGCCAGCAGTTGGATCGGACAGGGGTTAAATTCCTCCTATAATTCACCCCTCCACTTT. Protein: CASSWIGQGLNSSYNSPLHF.

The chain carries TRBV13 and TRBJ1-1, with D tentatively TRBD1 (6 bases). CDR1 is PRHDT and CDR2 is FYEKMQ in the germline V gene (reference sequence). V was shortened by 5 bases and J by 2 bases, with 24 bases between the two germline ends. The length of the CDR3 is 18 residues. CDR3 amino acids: CASSPRSGTTLSNTEAFF. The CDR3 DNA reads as TGTGCCAGCAGCCCCCGTTCCGGGACAACTCTTTCAAACACTGAAGCTTTCTTT.

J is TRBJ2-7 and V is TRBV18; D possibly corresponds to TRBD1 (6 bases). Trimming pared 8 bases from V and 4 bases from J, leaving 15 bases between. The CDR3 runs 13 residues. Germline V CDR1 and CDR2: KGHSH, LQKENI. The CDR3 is CASAGAGGYEQYF. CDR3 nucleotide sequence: TGTGCCAGCGCAGGGGCTGGGGGTTACGAGCAGTACTTC.

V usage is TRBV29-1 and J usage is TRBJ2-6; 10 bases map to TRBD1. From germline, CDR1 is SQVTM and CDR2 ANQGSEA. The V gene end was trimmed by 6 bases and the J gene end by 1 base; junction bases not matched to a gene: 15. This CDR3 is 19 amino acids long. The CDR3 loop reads CSVIGDRGLGLSGANVLTF. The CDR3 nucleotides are TGCAGCGTCATCGGGGACAGGGGTTTGGGCCTTTCTGGGGCCAACGTCCTGACTTTC. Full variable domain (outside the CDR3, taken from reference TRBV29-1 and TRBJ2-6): SAVISQKPSRDICQRGTSLTIQCQVDSQVTMMFWYRQQPGQSLTLIATANQGSEATYESGFVIDKFPISRPNLTFSTLTVSNMSPEDSSIYLCSVIGDRGLGLSGANVLTFGAGSRLTVL.

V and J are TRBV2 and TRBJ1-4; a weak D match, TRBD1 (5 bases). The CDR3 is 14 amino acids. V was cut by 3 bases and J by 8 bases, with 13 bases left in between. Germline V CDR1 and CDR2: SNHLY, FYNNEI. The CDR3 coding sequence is TGTGCCAGCAGTGACCGACGGGGGTTGGAAAAACTGTTTTTT. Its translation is CASSDRRGLEKLFF.

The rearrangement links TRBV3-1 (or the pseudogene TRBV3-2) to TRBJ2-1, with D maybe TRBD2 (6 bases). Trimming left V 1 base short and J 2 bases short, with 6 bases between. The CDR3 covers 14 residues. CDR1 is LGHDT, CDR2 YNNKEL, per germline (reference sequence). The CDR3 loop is CASSQVAAYNEQFF. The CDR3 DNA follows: TGTGCCAGCAGCCAAGTAGCGGCCTACAATGAGCAGTTCTTC.

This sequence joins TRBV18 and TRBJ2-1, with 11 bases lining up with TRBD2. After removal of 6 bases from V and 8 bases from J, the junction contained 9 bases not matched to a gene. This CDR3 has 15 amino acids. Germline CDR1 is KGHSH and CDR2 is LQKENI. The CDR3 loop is CASSTTSGSRDEQFF. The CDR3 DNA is TGTGCCAGCTCCACTACTAGCGGGAGTAGGGATGAGCAGTTCTTC.

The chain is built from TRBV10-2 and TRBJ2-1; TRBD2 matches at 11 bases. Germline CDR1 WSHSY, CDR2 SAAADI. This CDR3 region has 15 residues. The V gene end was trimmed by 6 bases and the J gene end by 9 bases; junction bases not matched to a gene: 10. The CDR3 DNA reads TGCGCCAGCAGGCTTACTAGCGGGAGAGCCGCTGAGCAGTTCTTC. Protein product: CASRLTSGRAAEQFF.

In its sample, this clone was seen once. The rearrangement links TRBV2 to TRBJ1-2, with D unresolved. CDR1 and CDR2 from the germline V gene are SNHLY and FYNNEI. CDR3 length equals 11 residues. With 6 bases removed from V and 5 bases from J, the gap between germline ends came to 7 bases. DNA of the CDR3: TGTGCCAGCAGGATCGAGTATGGCTACACCTTC. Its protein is CASRIEYGYTF.

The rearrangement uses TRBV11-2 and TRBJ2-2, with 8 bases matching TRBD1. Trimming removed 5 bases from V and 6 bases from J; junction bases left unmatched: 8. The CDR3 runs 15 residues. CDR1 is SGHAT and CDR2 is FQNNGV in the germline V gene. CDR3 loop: CASSRRAGGPGELFF. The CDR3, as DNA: TGTGCCAGCAGCAGACGGGCAGGGGGCCCCGGGGAGCTGTTTTTT.

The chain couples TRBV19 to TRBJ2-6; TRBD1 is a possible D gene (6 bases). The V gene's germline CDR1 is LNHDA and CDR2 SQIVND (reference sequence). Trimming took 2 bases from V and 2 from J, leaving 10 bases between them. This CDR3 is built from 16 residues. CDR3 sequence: CASSIQQGTGANVLTF. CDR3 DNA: TGTGCCAGTAGTATACAACAGGGAACTGGGGCCAACGTCCTGACTTTC.

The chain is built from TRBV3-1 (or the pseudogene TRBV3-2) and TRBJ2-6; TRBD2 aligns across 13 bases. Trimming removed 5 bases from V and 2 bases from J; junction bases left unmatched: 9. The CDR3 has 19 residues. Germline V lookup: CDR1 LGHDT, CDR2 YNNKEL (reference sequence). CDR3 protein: CASSFYIGLAGAGANVLTF. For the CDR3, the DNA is TGTGCCAGCAGCTTTTATATTGGACTAGCGGGAGCTGGGGCCAACGTCCTGACTTTC.

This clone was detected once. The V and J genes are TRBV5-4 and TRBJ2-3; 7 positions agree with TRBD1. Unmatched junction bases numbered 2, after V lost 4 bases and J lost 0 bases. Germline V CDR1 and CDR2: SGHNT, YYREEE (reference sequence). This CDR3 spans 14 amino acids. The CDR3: CASSRQGSTDTQYF. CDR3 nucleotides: TGTGCCAGCAGCCGACAGGGTAGCACAGATACGCAGTATTTT.

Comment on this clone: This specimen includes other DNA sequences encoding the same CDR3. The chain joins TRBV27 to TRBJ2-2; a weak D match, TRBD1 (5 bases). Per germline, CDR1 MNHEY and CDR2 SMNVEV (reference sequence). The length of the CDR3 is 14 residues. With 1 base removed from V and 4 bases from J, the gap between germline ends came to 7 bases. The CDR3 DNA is TGTGCCAGCAGTTTATATAGGGGCACCGGGGAGCTGTTTTTT. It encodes CASSLYRGTGELFF.

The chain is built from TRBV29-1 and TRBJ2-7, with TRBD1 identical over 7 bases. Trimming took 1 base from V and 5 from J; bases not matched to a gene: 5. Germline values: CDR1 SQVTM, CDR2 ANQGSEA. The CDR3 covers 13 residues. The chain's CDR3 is CSVEGDRVHEQYF. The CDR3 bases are TGCAGCGTTGAAGGCGACAGGGTCCACGAGCAGTACTTC.

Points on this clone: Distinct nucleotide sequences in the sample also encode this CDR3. In nucleotides, the CDR3 is TGTGCCAGCAGCTTAGAGCTAGCGGGGGGGTACGAGCAGTACTTC. Protein product: CASSLELAGGYEQYF. The rearrangement uses TRBV7-2 and TRBJ2-7; 12 bases align to TRBD2. The CDR3 extends over 15 amino acids. Per germline, CDR1 SGHTA and CDR2 FQGNSA. J lost 4 bases, V lost 1 base, and 2 bases had no gene match.

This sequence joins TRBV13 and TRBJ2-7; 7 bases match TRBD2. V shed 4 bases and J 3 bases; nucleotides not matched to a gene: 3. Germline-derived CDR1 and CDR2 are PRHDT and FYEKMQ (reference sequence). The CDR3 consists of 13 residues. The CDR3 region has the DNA TGTGCCAGCAGCTGGGGAGGGCTCTACGAGCAGTACTTC. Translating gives CASSWGGLYEQYF.

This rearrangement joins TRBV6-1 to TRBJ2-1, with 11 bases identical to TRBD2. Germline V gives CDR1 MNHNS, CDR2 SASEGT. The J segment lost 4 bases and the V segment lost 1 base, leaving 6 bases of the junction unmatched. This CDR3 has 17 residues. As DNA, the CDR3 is TGTGCCAGCAGTGAAGGGCACGGGACTAGCGGATACAATGAGCAGTTCTTC. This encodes CASSEGHGTSGYNEQFF.

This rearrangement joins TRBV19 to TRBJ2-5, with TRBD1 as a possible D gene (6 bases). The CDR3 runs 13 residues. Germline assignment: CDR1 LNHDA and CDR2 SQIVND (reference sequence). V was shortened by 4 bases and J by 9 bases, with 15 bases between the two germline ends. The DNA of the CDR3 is TGTGCCAGTAGTACCCGACAGGAGGCAGCCCAGTACTTC. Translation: CASSTRQEAAQYF.

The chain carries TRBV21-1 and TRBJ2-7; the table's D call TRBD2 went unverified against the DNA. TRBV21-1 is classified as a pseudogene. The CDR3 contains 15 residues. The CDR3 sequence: CASSKDGGDTDEQYF. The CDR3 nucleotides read TGTGCCAGCAGCAAAGATGGGGGGGACACGGACGAGCAGTACTTC.

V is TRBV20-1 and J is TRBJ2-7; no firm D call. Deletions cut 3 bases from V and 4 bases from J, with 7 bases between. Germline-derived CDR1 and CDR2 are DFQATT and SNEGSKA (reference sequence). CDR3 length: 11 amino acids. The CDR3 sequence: CSASEYYEQYF. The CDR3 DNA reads TGCAGTGCTAGTGAATATTACGAGCAGTACTTC.

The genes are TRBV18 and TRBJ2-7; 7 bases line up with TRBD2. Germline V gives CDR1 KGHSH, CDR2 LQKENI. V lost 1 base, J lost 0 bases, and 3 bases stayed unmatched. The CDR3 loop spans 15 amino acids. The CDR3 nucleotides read TGTGCCAGCTCACCACGGGACTACAGCTCCTACGAGCAGTACTTC. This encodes CASSPRDYSSYEQYF.

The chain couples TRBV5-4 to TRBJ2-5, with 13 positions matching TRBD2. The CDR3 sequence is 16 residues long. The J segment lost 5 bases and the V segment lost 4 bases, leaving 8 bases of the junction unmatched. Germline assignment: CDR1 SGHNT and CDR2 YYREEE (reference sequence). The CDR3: CASSQTSGRLGETQYF. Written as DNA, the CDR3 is TGTGCCAGCAGCCAGACTAGCGGGAGGTTAGGTGAGACCCAGTACTTC.

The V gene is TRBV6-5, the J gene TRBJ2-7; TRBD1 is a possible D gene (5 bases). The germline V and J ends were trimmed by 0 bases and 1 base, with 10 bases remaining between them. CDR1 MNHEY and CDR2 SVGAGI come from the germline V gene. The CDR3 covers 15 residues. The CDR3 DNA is TGTGCCAGCAGTTACTCTCCAGGGCAGTCCTACGAGCAGTACTTC. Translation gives CASSYSPGQSYEQYF.